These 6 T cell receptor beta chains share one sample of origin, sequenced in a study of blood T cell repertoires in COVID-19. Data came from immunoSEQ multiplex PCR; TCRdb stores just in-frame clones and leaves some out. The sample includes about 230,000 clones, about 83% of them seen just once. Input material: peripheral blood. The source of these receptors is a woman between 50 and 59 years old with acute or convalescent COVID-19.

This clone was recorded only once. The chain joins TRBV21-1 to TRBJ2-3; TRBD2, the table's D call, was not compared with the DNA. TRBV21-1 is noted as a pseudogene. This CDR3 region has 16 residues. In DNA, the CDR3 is TGTGCCAGCAGCACCGCAGCGGGGGGGCATACATATACGCAGTATTTT. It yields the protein CASSTAAGGHTYTQYF.

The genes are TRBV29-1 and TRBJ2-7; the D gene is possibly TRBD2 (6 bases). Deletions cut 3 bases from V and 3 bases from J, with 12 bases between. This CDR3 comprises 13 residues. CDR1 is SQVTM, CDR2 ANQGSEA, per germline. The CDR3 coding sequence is TGCAGCGTTGAGGGTGGGACTTACTACGAGCAGTACTTC. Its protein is CSVEGGTYYEQYF.

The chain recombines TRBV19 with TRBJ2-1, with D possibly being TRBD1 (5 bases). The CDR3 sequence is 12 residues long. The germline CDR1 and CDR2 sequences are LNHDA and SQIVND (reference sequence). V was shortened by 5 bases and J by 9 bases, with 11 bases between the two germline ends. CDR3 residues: CASSRQGSEQFF. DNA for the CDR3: TGTGCCAGTAGTCGGCAGGGAAGTGAGCAGTTCTTC.

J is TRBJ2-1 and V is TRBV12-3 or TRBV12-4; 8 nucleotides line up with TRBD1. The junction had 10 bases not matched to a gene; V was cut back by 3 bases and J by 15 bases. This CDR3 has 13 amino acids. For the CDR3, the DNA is TGTGCCAGCAGTTTTTTAGGGCAGGGGGCTTTGTTCTTC. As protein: CASSFLGQGALFF.

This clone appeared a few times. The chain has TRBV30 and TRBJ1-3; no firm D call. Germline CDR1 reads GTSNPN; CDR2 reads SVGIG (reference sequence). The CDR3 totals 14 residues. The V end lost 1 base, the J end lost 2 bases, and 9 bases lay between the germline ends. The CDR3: CAWSAPEAGNTIYF. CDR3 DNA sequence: TGTGCCTGGAGTGCCCCTGAGGCTGGAAACACCATATATTTT.

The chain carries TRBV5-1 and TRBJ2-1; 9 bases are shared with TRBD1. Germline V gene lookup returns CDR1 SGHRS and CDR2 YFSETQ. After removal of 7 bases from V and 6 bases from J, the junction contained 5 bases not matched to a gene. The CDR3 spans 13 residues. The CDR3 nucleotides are TGCGCCAGCGGGGCGGACAGGGGCAATGAGCAGTTCTTC. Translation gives CASGADRGNEQFF.